One and the same sample provided the 10 T cell receptor beta chains below, sequenced in a study of T cells after yellow fever vaccination. TCRdb reprocessed the 5' RACE reads with MiXCR, giving one entry per CDR3 protein. The sample holds around 340,000 distinct CDR3 sequences, approximately 12% seen once. The source was CD4+ T cells sorted from PBMCs, collected 15 days after the yellow fever booster vaccination. These receptors all stem from a young man who received the YFV17D yellow fever vaccine.

The table lists this clonotype with many counts. For the CDR3, the DNA is TGCGCCAGCAGCCAAGTCTTTAGAAGGGGCTACAATGAGCAGTTCTTC. Its protein is CASSQVFRRGYNEQFF. V is TRBV4-1 and J is TRBJ2-1, with D perhaps matching TRBD1 (5 bases). Germline V gene lookup returns CDR1 MGHRA and CDR2 YSYEKL. The CDR3 sequence is 16 residues long. Trimming shortened V by 1 base and J by 3 bases, and 13 bases separated the two germline ends.

The chain links TRBV25-1 to TRBJ2-5; 7 nucleotides line up with TRBD1. Germline V gene lookup returns CDR1 MGHDK and CDR2 SYGVNS. The CDR3 is 13 residues long. The V segment lost 4 bases and the J segment 5 bases; nucleotides outside the gene matches: 4. The CDR3 loop reads CASSGQGVETQYF. DNA for the CDR3: TGTGCCAGCAGTGGACAGGGAGTGGAGACCCAGTACTTC.

Many counts were recorded for this clonotype. The rearrangement joins TRBV3-1 to TRBJ1-3; no firm D call. The germline V gene encodes CDR1 LGHDT and CDR2 YNNKEL (reference sequence). This CDR3 is built from 12 residues. Trimming pared 3 bases from V and 3 bases from J, leaving 3 bases between. The CDR3 coding sequence is TGTGCCAGCAGCCAGGTTGGAAACACCATATATTTT. Its translation: CASSQVGNTIYF.

V gene TRBV12-3 or TRBV12-4 combines with J gene TRBJ2-1; D is unresolved. The CDR3 consists of 14 residues. Trimming shortened V by 6 bases and J by 6 bases, and 15 bases separated the two germline ends. CDR3 in amino acids: CASSRTHPGNEQFF. CDR3 sequence (DNA): TGTGCCAGCAGCCGAACACATCCAGGCAATGAGCAGTTCTTC.

The chain recombines TRBV6-5 with TRBJ1-2; no definite D call. This CDR3 comprises 13 residues. Germline V gene lookup returns CDR1 MNHEY and CDR2 SVGAGI. V was pared by 5 bases and J by 3 bases, with 10 bases between. The chain's CDR3 is CASSRRVHYGYTF. The CDR3 nucleotides read TGTGCCAGCAGTCGCCGCGTCCACTATGGCTACACCTTC.

This clonotype was counted many times. The rearrangement joins TRBV4-3 to TRBJ1-1, with D unresolved. Trimming cost V 1 base and J 7 bases, with 16 bases left between them. In germline, CDR1 is LGHNA, CDR2 YSLEER. The CDR3 contains 15 residues. The CDR3 loop is CASSQAPARSSEAFF. In DNA form, the CDR3 reads TGCGCCAGCAGCCAAGCCCCCGCTCGTAGTAGTGAAGCTTTCTTT.

There are a few counts of this clonotype. The chain couples TRBV6-2 or TRBV6-3 to TRBJ2-7; the D gene is possibly TRBD1 (5 bases). Trimming removed 0 bases from V and 5 bases from J, with 14 bases in between. Germline values: CDR1 MNHEY, CDR2 SVGEGT. CDR3 length: 15 residues. The CDR3 protein is CASSYSIQGSHEQYF. DNA for the CDR3: TGTGCCAGCAGTTACTCTATTCAGGGATCCCACGAGCAGTACTTC.

This clonotype appeared a few times. This chain connects TRBV7-3 to TRBJ2-1; 12 bases match TRBD2. J gave up 8 bases and V 5 bases, and 7 bases lay outside the gene matches. From germline, CDR1 is SGHTA and CDR2 FQGTGA. This CDR3 is 15 amino acids long. The CDR3, as DNA: TGTGCCAGCAGCCCGACTAGCGGGGGTCCCTATGAGCAGTTCTTC. Translation gives CASSPTSGGPYEQFF.

This clonotype was observed a handful of times. The chain carries TRBV20-1 and TRBJ1-1; D is unclear. V lost 2 bases and J lost 10, with 20 bases in between. This CDR3 is 14 amino acids long. Germline V gene data show CDR1 as DFQATT and CDR2 as SNEGSKA (reference sequence). The CDR3 sequence is CSARPPGSIAGAFF. In DNA form, the CDR3 reads TGCAGTGCTAGACCCCCGGGATCCATAGCTGGAGCTTTCTTT.

This clonotype was picked up many times. The rearrangement joins TRBV7-9 to TRBJ2-5; unclear D gene. The CDR3 spans 14 residues. Germline V gives CDR1 SEHNR, CDR2 FQNEAQ (reference sequence). V lost 3 bases, J lost 4 bases, and 12 bases lay in between. CDR3 sequence (DNA): TGTGCCAGCAGCTTCGGACGACGGGTAGAGACCCAGTACTTC. Its protein is CASSFGRRVETQYF.